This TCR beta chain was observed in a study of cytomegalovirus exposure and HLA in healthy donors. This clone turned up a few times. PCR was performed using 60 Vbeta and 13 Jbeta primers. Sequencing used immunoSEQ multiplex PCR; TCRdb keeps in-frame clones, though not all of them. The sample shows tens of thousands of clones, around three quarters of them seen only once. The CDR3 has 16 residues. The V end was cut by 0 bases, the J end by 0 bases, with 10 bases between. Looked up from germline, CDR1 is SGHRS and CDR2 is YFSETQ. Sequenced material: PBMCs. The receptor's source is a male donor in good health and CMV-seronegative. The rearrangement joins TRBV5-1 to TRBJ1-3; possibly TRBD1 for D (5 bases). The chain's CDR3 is CASSLEAQVSGNTIYF. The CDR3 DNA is TGCGCCAGCAGCTTGGAGGCACAGGTCTCTGGAAACACCATATATTTT.